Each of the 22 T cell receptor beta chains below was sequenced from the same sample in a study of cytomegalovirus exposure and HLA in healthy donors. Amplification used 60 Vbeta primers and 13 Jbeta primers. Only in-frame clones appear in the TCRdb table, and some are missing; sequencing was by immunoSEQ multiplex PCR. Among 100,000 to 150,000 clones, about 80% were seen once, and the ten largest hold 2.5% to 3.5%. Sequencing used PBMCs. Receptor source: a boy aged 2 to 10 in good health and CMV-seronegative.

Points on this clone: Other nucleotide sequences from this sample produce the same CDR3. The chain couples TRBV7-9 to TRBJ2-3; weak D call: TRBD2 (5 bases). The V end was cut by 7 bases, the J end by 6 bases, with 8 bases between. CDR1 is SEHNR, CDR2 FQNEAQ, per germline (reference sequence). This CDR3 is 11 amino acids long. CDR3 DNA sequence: TGTGCCAGCACCCCGGGGGATACGCAGTATTTT. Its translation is CASTPGDTQYF.

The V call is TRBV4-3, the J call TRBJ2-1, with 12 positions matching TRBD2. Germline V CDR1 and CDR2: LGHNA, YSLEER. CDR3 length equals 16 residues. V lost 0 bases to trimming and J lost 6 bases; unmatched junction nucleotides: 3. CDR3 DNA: TGCGCCAGCAGCCAAGATCGGGGACTAGCGGGCAATGAGCAGTTCTTC. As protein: CASSQDRGLAGNEQFF.

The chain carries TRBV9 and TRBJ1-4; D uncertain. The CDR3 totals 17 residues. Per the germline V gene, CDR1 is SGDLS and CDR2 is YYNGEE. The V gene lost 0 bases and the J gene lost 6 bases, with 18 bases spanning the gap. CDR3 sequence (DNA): TGTGCCAGCAGCGTAGGAAGTGGATCGCTAGCGGATGAAAAACTGTTTTTT. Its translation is CASSVGSGSLADEKLFF.

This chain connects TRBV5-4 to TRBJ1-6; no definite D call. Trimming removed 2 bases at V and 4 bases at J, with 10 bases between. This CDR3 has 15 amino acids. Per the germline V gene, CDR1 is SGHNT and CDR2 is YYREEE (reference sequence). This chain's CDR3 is CASSLNRLYNSPLHF. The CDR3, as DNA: TGTGCCAGCAGCTTAAACAGACTATATAATTCACCCCTCCACTTT.

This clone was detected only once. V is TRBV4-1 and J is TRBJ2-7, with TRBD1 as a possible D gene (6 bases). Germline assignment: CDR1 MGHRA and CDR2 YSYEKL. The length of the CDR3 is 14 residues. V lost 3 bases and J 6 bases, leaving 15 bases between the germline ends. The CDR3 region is CASSQGHSSTEQYV. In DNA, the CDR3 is TGCGCCAGCAGCCAGGGACACTCGTCTACCGAGCAGTACGTC.

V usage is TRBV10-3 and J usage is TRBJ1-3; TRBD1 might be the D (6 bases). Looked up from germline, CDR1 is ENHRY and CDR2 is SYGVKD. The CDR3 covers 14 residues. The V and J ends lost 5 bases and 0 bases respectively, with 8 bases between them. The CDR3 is CAISRQASGNTIYF. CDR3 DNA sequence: TGTGCCATCAGTAGACAGGCCTCTGGAAACACCATATATTTT.

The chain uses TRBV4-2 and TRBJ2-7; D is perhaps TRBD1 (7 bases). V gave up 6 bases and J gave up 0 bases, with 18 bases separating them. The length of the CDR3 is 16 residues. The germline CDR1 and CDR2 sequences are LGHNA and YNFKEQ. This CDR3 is CASSPEGAGVSYEQYF. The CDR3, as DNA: TGTGCCAGCAGTCCGGAGGGGGCAGGGGTCTCCTACGAGCAGTACTTC.

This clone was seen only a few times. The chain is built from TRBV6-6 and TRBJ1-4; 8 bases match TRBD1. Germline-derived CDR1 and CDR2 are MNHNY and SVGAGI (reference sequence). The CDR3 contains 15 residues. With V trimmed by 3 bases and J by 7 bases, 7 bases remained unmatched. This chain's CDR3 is CASSYGQGALEKLFF. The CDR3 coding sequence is TGTGCCAGCAGTTATGGGCAGGGGGCGCTTGAAAAACTGTTTTTT.

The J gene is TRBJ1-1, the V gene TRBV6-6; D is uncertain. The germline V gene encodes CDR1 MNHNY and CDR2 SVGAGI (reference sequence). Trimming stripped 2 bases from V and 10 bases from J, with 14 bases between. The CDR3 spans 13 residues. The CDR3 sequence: CASSYVGPVLAFF. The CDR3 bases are TGTGCCAGCAGTTACGTGGGCCCTGTTCTAGCTTTCTTT.

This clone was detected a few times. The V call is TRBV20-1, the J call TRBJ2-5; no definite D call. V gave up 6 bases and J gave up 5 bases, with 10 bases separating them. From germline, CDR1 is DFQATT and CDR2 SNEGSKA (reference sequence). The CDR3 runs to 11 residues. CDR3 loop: CSASARETQYF. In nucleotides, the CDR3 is TGCAGTGCGAGCGCTCGCGAGACCCAGTACTTC.

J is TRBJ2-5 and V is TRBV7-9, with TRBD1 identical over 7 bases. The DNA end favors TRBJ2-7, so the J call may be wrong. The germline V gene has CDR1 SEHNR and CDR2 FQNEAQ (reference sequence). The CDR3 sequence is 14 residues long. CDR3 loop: CASSYGTAPYEQYF. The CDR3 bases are TGTGCCAGCAGCTACGGGACAGCCCCCTACGAGCAGTACTTC.

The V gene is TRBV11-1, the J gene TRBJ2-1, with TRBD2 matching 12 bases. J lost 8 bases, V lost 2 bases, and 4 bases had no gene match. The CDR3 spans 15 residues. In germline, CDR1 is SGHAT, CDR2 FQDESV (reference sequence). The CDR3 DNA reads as TGTGCCAGCAGCTTAAGGCGACTAGCGGGGGATGAGCAGTTCTTC. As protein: CASSLRRLAGDEQFF.

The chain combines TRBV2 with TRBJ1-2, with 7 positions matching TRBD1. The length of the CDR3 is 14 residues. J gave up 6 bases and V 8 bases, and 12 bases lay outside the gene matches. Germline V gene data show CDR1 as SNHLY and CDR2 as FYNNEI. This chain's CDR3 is CASDRDAGIDGYTF. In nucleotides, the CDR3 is TGTGCCAGCGACAGGGATGCCGGGATTGATGGCTACACCTTC.

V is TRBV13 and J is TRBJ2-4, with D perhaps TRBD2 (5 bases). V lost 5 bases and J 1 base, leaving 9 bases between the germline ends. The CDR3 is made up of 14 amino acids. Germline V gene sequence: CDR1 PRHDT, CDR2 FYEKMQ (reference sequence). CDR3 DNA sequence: TGTGCCAGCAGCCTGGGAGTGGCCAAAAACATTCAGTACTTC. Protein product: CASSLGVAKNIQYF.

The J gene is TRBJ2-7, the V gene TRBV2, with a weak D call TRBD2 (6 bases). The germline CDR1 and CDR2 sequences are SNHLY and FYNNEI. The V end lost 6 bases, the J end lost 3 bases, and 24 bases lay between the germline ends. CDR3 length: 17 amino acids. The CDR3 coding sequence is TGTGCCAGCAGGGAAACGGTTTCTAACGGGGGAAGCTACGAGCAGTACTTC. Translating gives CASRETVSNGGSYEQYF.

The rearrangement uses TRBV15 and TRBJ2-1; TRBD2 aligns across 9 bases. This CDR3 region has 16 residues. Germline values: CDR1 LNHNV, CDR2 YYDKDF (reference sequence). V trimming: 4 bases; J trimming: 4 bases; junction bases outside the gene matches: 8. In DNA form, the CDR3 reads TGTGCCACCAGCACGGCGGGCGGGGGGGGATACAATGAGCAGTTCTTC. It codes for CATSTAGGGGYNEQFF.

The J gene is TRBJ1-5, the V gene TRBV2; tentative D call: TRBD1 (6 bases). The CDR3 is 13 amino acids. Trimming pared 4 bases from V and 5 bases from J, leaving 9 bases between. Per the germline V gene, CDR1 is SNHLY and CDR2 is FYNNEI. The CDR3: CASSARGYQPQHF. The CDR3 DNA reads TGTGCCAGCAGTGCCAGGGGCTATCAGCCCCAGCATTTT.

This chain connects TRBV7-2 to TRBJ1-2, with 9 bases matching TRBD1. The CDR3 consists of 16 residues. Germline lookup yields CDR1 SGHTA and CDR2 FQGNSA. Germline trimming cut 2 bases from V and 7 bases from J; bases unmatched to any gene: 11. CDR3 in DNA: TGTGCCAGCAGCTTACATGACAGGGGGTACGGAGGTGGCTACACCTTC. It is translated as CASSLHDRGYGGGYTF. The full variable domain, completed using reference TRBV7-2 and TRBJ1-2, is GAGVSQSPSNKVTEKGKDVELRCDPISGHTALYWYRQSLGQGLEFLIYFQGNSAPDKSGLPSDRFSAERTGGSVSTLTIQRTQQEDSAVYLCASSLHDRGYGGGYTFGSGTRLTVV.

The CDR3 sequence: CASSLAMDRESEQYF. In DNA, the CDR3 is TGTGCCAGCAGCTTAGCGATGGACAGGGAGAGCGAGCAGTACTTC. This sequence joins TRBV7-2 and TRBJ2-7, with 8 bases aligning to TRBD1. The CDR3 has 15 amino acids. Trimming cost V 0 bases and J 6 bases; bases outside gene matches: 7. CDR1 SGHTA and CDR2 FQGNSA come from the germline V gene. Variable domain in full (rest from reference TRBV7-2 and TRBJ2-7): GAGVSQSPSNKVTEKGKDVELRCDPISGHTALYWYRQSLGQGLEFLIYFQGNSAPDKSGLPSDRFSAERTGGSVSTLTIQRTQQEDSAVYLCASSLAMDRESEQYFGPGTRLTVT.

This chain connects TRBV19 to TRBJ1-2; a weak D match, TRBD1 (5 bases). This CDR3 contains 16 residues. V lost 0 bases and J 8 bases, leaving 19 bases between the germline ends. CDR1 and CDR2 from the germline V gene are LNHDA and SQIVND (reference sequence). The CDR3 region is CASSIDSGRTRTGYTF. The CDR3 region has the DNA TGTGCCAGTAGTATAGATTCAGGGCGGACACGAACGGGCTACACCTTC.

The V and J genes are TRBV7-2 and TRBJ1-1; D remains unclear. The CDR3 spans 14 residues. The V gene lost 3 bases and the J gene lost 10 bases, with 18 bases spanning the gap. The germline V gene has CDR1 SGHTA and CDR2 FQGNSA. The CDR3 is CASSFKVPEGGAFF. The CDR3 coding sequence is TGTGCCAGCAGCTTTAAGGTTCCAGAGGGAGGAGCTTTCTTT.

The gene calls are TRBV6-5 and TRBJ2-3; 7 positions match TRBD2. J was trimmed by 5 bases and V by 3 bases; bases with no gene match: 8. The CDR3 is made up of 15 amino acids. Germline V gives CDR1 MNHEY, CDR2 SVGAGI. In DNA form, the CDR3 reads TGTGCCAGCAGTTATCCGGGACTACGTGGAGATACGCAGTATTTT. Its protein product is CASSYPGLRGDTQYF.